This T cell receptor (beta chain) was found in a study of identical twins. TCRdb fed the 5' RACE reads into MiXCR, producing one record per CDR3 protein. The sample lists 450,000 or so distinct CDR3 sequences, roughly 20% seen once, with 9% to 15% in the top ten. This clonotype has ten or more counts. Germline CDR1 is MDHEN and CDR2 is SYDVKM. With V trimmed by 4 bases and J by 12 bases, 8 bases remained unmatched. The CDR3 loop spans 13 amino acids. Sequencing used naive T cells sorted from blood. The chain joins TRBV28 to TRBJ2-1; 8 bases line up with TRBD2. The sequence was obtained from a man aged 50-59 years in good health. CDR3 sequence: CASSSRGGRWQFF. The CDR3 DNA reads TGTGCCAGCAGTTCCCGGGGGGGCCGTTGGCAGTTCTTC.